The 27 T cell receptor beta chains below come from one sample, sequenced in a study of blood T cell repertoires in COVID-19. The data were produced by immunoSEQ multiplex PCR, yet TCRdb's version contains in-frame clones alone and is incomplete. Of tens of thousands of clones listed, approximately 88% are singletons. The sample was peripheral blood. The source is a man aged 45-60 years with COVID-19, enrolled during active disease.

DNA for the CDR3: TGTGCCAGCATTGGGACAGACAAAGAGACCCAGTACTTC. It codes for CASIGTDKETQYF. This sequence joins TRBV2 and TRBJ2-5, with 7 bases matching TRBD1. V dropped 7 bases and J dropped 3; count of bases not matched to a gene: 5. CDR3 length: 13 residues. CDR1 and CDR2 from the germline V gene are SNHLY and FYNNEI.

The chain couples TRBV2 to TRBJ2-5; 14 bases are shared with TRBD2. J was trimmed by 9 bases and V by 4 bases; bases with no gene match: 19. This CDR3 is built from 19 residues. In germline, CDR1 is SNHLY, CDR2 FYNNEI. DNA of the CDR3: TGTGCCAGCAGTGCACCGGGACTAGCGGGGGTTCATGGGCTCAGGGCCCAGTACTTC. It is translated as CASSAPGLAGVHGLRAQYF.

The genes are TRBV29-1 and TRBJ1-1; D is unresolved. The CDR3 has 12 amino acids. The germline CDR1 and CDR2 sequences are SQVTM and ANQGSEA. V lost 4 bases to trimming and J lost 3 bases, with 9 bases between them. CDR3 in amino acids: CSVVGRDTEAFF. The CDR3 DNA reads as TGCAGCGTTGTGGGCAGAGACACTGAAGCTTTCTTT.

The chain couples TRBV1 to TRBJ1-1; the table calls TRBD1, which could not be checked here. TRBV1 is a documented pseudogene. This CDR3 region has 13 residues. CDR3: CTSSHIDTKVAFF. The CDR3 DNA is TGCACCAGCAGCCACATCGACACCAAGGTGGCTTTCTTT.

Here the CDR3 reads CASSVEASLFEQYF. For the CDR3, the DNA is TGTGCCAGCAGCGTAGAAGCTTCCCTCTTTGAGCAGTATTTT. The rearrangement joins TRBV9 to TRBJ2-3; D not resolved. Trimming took off 0 bases at V and 11 bases at J, with 16 bases between the two ends. The length of the CDR3 is 14 residues. Germline CDR1 and CDR2: SGDLS and YYNGEE.

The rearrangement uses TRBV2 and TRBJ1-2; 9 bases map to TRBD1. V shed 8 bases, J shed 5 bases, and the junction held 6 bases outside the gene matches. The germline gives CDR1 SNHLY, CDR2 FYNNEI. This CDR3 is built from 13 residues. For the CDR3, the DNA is TGTGCCAGCTTAGCGACAGGGGGATATGGCTACACCTTC. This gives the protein CASLATGGYGYTF.

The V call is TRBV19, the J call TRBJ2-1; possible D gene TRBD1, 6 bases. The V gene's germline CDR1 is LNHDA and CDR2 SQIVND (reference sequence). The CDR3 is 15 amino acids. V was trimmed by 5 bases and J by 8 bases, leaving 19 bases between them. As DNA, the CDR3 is TGTGCCAGTAGTGGAACAGGGTGGACATTGGATGAGCAGTTCTTC. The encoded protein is CASSGTGWTLDEQFF.

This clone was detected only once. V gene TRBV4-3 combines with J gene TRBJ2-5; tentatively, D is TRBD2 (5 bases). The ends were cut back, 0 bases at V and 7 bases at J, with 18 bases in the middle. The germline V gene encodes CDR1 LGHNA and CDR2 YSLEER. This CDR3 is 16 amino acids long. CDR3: CASSQEVVAGKGTQYF. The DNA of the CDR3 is TGCGCCAGCAGCCAAGAGGTAGTGGCGGGTAAGGGGACCCAGTACTTC.

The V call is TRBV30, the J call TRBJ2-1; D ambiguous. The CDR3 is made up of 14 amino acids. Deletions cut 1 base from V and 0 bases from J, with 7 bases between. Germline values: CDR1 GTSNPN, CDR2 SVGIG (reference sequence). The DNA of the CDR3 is TGTGCCTGGAGTGATTCGGTCTCCTACAATGAGCAGTTCTTC. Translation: CAWSDSVSYNEQFF. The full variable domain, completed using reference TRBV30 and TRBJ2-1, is SQTIHQWPATLVQPVGSPLSLECTVEGTSNPNLYWYRQAAGRGLQLLFYSVGIGQISSEVPQNLSASRPQDRQFILSSKKLLLSDSGFYLCAWSDSVSYNEQFFGPGTRLTVL.

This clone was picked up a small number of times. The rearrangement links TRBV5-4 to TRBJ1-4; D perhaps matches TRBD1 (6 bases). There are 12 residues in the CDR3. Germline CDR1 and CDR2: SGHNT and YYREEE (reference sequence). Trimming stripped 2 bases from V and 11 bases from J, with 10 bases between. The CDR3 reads CASSFNREKLFF. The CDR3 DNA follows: TGTGCCAGCAGCTTTAACAGGGAGAAACTGTTTTTT.

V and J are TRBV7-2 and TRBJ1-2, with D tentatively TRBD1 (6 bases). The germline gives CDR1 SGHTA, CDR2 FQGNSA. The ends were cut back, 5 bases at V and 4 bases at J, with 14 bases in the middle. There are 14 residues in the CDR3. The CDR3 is CASSPQGTPYGYTF. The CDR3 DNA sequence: TGTGCCAGCAGCCCACAGGGTACACCCTATGGCTACACCTTC.

CDR3: CASSYIEYGYTF. The CDR3 region has the DNA TGTGCCAGCAGTTACATAGAGTATGGCTACACCTTC. This chain links TRBV6-2 or TRBV6-3 with TRBJ1-2; D not certain. V lost 2 bases and J lost 5, with 6 bases in between. This CDR3 has 12 residues. The germline V gene encodes CDR1 MNHEY and CDR2 SVGEGT.

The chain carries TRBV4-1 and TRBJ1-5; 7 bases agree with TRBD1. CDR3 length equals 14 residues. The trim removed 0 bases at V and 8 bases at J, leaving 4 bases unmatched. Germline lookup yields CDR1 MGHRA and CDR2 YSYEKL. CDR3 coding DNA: TGCGCCAGCAGCCAAGACGAAGGGGGCAAGCCCCAGCATTTT. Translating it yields CASSQDEGGKPQHF.

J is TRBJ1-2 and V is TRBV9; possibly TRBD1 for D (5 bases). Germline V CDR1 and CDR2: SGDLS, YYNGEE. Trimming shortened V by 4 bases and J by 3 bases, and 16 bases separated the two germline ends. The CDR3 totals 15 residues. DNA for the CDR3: TGTGCCAGCAGCCCATTCGAACAGGATTACTATGGCTACACCTTC. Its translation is CASSPFEQDYYGYTF. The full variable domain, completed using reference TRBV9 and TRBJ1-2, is DSGVTQTPKHLITATGQRVTLRCSPRSGDLSVYWYQQSLDQGLQFLIQYYNGEERAKGNILERFSAQQFPDLHSELNLSSLELGDSALYFCASSPFEQDYYGYTFGSGTRLTVV.

CDR3 in DNA: TGTGCCAGCAGTGATGGGGCAGGGGGCTATGGCTACACCTTC. Translated: CASSDGAGGYGYTF. The rearrangement links TRBV6-4 to TRBJ1-2; 7 bases are shared with TRBD1. The V gene end was trimmed by 3 bases and the J gene end by 4 bases; junction bases not matched to a gene: 5. This CDR3 has 14 residues. The germline V gene has CDR1 MRHNA and CDR2 SNTAGT.

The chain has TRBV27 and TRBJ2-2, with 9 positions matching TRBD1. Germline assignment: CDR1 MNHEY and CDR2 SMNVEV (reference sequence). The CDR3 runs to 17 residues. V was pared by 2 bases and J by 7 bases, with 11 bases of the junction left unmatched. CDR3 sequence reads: CASSLKFGTGLNGELFF. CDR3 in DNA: TGTGCCAGCAGTTTAAAGTTCGGGACAGGGTTGAACGGGGAGCTGTTTTTT.

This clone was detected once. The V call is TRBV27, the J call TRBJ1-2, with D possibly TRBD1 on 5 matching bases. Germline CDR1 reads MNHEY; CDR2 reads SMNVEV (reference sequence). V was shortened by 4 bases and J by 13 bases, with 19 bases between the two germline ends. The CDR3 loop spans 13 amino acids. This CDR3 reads CASSSSAGWLGTF. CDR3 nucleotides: TGTGCCAGCAGTTCAAGCGCAGGGTGGTTGGGCACCTTC.

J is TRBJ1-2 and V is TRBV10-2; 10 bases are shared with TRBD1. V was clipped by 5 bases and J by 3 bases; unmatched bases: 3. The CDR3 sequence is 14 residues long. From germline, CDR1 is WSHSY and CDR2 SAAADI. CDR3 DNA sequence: TGCGCCAGCAGTAAGGACAGGGGGTACTATGGCTACACCTTC. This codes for CASSKDRGYYGYTF.

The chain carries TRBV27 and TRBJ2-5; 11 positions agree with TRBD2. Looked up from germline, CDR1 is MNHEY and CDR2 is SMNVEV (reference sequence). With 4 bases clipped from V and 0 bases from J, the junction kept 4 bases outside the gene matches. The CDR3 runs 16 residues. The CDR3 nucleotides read TGTGCCAGCAGTTCCAGACTAGCGGGGAACCAAGAGACCCAGTACTTC. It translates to CASSSRLAGNQETQYF.

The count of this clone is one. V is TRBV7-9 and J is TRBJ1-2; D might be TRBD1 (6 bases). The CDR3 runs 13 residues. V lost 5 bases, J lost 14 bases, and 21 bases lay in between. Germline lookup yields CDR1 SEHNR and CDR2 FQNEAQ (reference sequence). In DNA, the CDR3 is TGTGCCAGCAGCCACTGGAAGGGGGTTAAGGGGACCTTC. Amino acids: CASSHWKGVKGTF. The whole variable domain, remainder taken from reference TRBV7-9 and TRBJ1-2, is DTGVSQNPRHKITKRGQNVTFRCDPISEHNRLYWYRQTLGQGPEFLTYFQNEAQLEKSRLLSDRFSAERPKGSFSTLEIQRTEQGDSAMYLCASSHWKGVKGTFGSGTRLTVV.

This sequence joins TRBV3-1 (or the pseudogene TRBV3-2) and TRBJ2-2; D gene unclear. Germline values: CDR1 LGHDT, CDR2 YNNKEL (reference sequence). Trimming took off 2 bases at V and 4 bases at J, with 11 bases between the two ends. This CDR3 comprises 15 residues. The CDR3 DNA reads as TGTGCCAGCAGCCAATTTTCGGTGCCCACCGGGGAGCTGTTTTTT. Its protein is CASSQFSVPTGELFF.

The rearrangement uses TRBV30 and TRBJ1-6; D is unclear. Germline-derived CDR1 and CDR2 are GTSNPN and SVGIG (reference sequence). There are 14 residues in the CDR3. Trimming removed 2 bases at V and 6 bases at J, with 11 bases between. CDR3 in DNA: TGTGCCTGGAGTTCGACACAGTTTAATTCACCCCTCCACTTT. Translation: CAWSSTQFNSPLHF.

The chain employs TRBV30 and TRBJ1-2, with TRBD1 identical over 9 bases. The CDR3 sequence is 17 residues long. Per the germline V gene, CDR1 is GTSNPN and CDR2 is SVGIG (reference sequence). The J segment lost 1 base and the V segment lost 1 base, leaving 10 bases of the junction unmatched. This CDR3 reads CAWSDNAGTGLNYGYTF. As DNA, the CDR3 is TGTGCCTGGAGTGACAATGCCGGGACAGGGCTTAACTATGGCTACACCTTC.

The CDR3 bases are TGCGCCAGCAGCTGGGACAGGAACACTGAAGCTTTCTTT. Residues: CASSWDRNTEAFF. The chain carries TRBV5-1 and TRBJ1-1, with 7 bases matching TRBD1. J was trimmed by 1 base and V by 3 bases; bases with no gene match: 0. The CDR3 covers 13 residues. In germline, CDR1 is SGHRS, CDR2 YFSETQ. The full variable domain, in which reference TRBV5-1 and TRBJ1-1 provide the parts outside the CDR3, is KAGVTQTPRYLIKTRGQQVTLSCSPISGHRSVSWYQQTPGQGLQFLFEYFSETQRNKGNFPGRFSGRQFSNSRSEMNVSTLELGDSALYLCASSWDRNTEAFFGQGTRLTVV.

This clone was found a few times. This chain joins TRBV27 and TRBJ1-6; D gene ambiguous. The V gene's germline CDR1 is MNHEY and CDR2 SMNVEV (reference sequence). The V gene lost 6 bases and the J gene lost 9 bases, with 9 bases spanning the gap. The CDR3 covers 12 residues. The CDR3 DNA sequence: TGTGCCAGCAGAAACAATCTTTCACCCCTCCACTTT. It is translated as CASRNNLSPLHF.

CDR3 loop: CASSLVTSSYEQYF. For the CDR3, the DNA is TGTGCCAGCAGTTTAGTGACAAGCTCCTACGAGCAGTACTTC. The chain recombines TRBV27 with TRBJ2-7; D gene unclear. V was trimmed by 2 bases and J by 0 bases, leaving 8 bases between them. The CDR3 length is 14 residues. Germline V gene lookup returns CDR1 MNHEY and CDR2 SMNVEV (reference sequence).

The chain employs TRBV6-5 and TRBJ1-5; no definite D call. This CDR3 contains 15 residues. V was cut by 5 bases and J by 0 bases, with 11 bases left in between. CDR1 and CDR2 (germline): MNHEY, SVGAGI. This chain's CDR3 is CASSTTGYSNQPQHF. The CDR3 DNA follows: TGTGCCAGCAGTACGACGGGATATAGCAATCAGCCCCAGCATTTT.